The 7 T cell receptor beta chains given below trace back to one sample, sequenced in a study of blood T cell repertoires in COVID-19. Using immunoSEQ multiplex PCR, the repertoire was profiled, and TCRdb retains in-frame clones only, with some absent. This sample carries under 300,000 clones, around 86% of them seen once, and the ten largest clones take about 14%. The sample comprised PBMCs or T cells enriched from blood (not recorded which). The receptors were sampled from a man younger than 35 who had recovered from COVID-19.

The V call is TRBV28, the J call TRBJ1-2; D is unclear. CDR1 is MDHEN and CDR2 is SYDVKM in the germline V gene. The CDR3 runs 16 residues. Trimming removed 6 bases from V and 0 bases from J, with 17 bases in between. This chain's CDR3 is CASSPYVQSPNYGYTF. The CDR3 DNA reads as TGTGCCAGCAGCCCTTATGTGCAGTCCCCTAACTATGGCTACACCTTC.

The J gene is TRBJ1-2, the V gene TRBV2; 7 bases fit TRBD1. The V segment lost 4 bases and the J segment 4 bases; nucleotides outside the gene matches: 6. Germline CDR1 SNHLY, CDR2 FYNNEI. This CDR3 spans 14 amino acids. This CDR3 is CASSAARDSYGYTF. CDR3 sequence (DNA): TGTGCCAGCAGTGCAGCTCGGGACAGCTATGGCTACACCTTC. Supplemented by reference TRBV2 and TRBJ1-2, the full variable domain reads EPEVTQTPSHQVTQMGQEVILRCVPISNHLYFYWYRQILGQKVEFLVSFYNNEISEKSEIFDDQFSVERPDGSNFTLKIRSTKLEDSAMYFCASSAARDSYGYTFGSGTRLTVV.

This rearrangement joins TRBV5-5 to TRBJ2-5; 11 positions agree with TRBD2. The V gene's germline CDR1 is SGHKS and CDR2 YYEKEE (reference sequence). The CDR3 is 16 amino acids. The J segment lost 5 bases and the V segment lost 0 bases, leaving 6 bases of the junction unmatched. For the CDR3, the DNA is TGTGCCAGCAGCTTGGTTCTAGCGGGGGGTCGGGAGACCCAGTACTTC. This translates into CASSLVLAGGRETQYF.

The chain has TRBV5-4 and TRBJ2-1; maybe TRBD2 (6 bases). The CDR3 loop spans 12 amino acids. Germline loops: CDR1 SGHNT, CDR2 YYREEE (reference sequence). The V gene lost 4 bases and the J gene lost 8 bases, with 10 bases spanning the gap. The CDR3 is CASSTRRDEQFF. The CDR3 nucleotides are TGTGCCAGCAGCACCCGGAGGGATGAGCAGTTCTTC.

The chain carries TRBV7-8 and TRBJ2-7; D is possibly TRBD2 (6 bases). The germline V gene has CDR1 SGHVS and CDR2 FQNEAQ. The CDR3 has 14 amino acids. V lost 5 bases and J lost 7, with 18 bases in between. The CDR3 sequence: CASSPRLEVWEQYF. DNA for the CDR3: TGTGCCAGCAGCCCAAGACTAGAGGTTTGGGAGCAGTACTTC. The whole variable domain, remainder taken from reference TRBV7-8 and TRBJ2-7, is GAGVSQSPRYKVAKRGQDVALRCDPISGHVSLFWYQQALGQGPEFLTYFQNEAQLDKSGLPSDRFFAERPEGSVSTLKIQRTQQEDSAVYLCASSPRLEVWEQYFGPGTRLTVT.

The chain uses TRBV2 and TRBJ1-2, with no clear D. The germline gives CDR1 SNHLY, CDR2 FYNNEI. With 1 base removed from V and 2 bases from J, the gap between germline ends came to 8 bases. This CDR3 contains 14 residues. DNA of the CDR3: TGTGCCAGCAGTGAAGTGGGAGGGAACTATGGCTACACCTTC. Residues: CASSEVGGNYGYTF.

The rearrangement links TRBV30 to TRBJ2-7; 7 bases are a match to TRBD1. Germline lookup yields CDR1 GTSNPN and CDR2 SVGIG (reference sequence). The CDR3 totals 14 residues. The V segment lost 3 bases and the J segment 2 bases; nucleotides outside the gene matches: 7. CDR3 in amino acids: CAWRGLGGPYEQYF. CDR3 DNA: TGTGCCTGGAGGGGCCTAGGGGGCCCCTACGAGCAGTACTTC.